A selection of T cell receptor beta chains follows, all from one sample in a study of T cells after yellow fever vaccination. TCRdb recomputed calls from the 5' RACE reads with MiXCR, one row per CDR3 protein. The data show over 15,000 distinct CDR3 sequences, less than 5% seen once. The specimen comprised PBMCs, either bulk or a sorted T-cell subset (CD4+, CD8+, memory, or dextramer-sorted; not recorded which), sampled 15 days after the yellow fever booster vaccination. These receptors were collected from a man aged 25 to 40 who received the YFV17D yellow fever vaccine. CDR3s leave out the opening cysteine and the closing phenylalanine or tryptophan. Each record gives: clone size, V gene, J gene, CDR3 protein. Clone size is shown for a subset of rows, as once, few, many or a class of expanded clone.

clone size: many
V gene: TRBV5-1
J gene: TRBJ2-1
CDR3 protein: ASSLEAAYNEQF

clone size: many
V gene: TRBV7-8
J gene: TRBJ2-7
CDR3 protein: ASSLDRGASEQY

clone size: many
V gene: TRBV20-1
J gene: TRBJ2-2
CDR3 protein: SALAGTSVSTGELF

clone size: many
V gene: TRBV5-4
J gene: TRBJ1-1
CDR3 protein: ASSLTGNTEAF

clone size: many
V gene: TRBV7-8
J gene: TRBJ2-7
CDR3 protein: ASSLGGAVHEQY

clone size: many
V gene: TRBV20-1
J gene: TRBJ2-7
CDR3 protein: SAREGLAGDEQY

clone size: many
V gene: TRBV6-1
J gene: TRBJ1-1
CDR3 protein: ASSDQGILNTEAF

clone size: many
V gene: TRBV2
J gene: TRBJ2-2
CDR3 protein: ASSSDNTGELF

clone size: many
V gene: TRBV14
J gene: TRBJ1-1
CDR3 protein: ASSQETRNTEAF

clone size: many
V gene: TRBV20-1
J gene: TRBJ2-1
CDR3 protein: SAREKRASSYNEQF

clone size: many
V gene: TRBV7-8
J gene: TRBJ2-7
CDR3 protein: ASRSSGTYEQY

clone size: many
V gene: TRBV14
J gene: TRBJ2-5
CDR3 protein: ASSSSPGQEY

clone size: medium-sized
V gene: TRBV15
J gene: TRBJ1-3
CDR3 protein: ATSRGGQDYSGNTIY

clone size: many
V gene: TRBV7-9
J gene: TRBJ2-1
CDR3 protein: ATLGTSGSSYNEQF

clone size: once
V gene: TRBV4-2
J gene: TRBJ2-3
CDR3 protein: ASQDFGLAGVISTDTQY

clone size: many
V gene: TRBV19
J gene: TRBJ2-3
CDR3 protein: ASSIVSEDTQY

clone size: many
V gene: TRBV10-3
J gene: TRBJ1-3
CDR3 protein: AILSDSGNTIY

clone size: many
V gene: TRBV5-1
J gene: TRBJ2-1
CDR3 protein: ASSLNLPTYNEQF

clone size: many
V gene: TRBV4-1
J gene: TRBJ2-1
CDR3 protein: ASSQVVLAGVYEQF

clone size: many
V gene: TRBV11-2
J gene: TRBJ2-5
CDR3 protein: ASSTRGKRVQQYQETQY

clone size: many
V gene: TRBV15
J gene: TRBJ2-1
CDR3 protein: ATSRGERGEQF

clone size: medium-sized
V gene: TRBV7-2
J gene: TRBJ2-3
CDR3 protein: ASSQIYLDRGLPDTDTQY

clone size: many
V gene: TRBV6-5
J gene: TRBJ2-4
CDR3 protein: ASSYGLAKNIQY

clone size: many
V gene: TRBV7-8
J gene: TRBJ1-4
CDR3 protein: ASTLGYTTNEKLF

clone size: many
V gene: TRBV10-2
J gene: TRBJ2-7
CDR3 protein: ASSKQKESYEQY

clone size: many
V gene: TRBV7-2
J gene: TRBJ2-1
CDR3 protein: ASSLDPAVYNEQF

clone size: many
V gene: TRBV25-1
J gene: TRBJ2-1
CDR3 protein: ASSGFAGTGFFNEQF

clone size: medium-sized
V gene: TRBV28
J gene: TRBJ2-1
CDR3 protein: ASSFSGTGIHNEQF

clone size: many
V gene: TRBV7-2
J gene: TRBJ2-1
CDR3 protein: ASSLAIGAYNEQF

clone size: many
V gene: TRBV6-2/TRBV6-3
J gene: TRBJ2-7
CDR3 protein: ASSPSGGGLEQY

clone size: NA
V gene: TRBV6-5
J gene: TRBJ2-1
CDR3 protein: ASSYFGLAGYNEQF

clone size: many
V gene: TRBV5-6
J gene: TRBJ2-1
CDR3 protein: ASSLYVRREGHNEQF

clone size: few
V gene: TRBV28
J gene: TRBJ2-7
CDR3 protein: ASSFLMGAHEQY

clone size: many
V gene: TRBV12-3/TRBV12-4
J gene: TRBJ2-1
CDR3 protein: ASSLVERGEQF

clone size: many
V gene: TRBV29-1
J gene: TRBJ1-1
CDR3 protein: SVASIAITPKLAEAF

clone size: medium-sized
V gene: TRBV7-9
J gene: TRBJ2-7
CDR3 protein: ASSYHPGEQY

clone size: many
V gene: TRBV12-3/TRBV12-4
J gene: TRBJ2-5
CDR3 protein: ASSWDIEQETQY

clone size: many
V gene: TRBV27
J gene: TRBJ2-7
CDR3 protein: ASSAGQGNEQY

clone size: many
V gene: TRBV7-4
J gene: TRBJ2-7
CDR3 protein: ASSLALIGSGTSGARSYEQY

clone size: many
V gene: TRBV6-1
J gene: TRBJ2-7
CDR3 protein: ASSSAYEQY

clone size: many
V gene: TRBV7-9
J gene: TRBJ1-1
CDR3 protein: ASSFDTEWWNTEAF

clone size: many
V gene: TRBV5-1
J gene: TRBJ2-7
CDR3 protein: ASSLIATGAREQY

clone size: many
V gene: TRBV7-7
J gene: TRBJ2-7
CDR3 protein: ASSLAGRSHEQY

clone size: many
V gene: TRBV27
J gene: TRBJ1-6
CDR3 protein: ASSSQRAVGNSPLH

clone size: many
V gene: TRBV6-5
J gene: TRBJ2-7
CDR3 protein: ASQLAGGHEQY

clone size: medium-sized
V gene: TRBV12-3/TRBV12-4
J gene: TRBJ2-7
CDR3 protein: ASSLMGRGITYEQY

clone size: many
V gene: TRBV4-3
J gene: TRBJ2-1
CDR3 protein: ASSLPKAGEQF

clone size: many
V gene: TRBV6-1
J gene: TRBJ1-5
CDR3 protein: ASSDLRTGLGQSNQPQH

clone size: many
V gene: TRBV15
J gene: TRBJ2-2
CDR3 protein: ATSTRLENTGELF

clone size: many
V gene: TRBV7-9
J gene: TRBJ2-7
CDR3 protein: ASSPDRLTYEQY

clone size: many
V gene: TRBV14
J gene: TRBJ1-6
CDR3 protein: ASSQDLESSYNSPLH

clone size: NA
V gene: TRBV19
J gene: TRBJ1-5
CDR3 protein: AISPGSNQPQH

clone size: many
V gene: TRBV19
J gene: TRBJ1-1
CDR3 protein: ASSIGGRNTEAF

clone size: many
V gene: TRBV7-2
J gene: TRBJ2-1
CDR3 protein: ASSGSTGAPYNEQF

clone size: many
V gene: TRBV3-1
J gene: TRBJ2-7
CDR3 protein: ASSQTGFYEQY

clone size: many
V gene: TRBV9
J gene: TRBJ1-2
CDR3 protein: ASSGGRGIGYT

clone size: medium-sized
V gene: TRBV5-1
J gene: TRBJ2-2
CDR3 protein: ASSPGLAGAGGELF

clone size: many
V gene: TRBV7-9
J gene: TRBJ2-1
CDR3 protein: ASSLGTGGNEQF

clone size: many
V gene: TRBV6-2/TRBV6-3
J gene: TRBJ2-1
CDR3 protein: ASSYSVPGLAGGSPYNEQF

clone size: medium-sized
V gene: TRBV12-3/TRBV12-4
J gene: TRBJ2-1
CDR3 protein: ASSLVGLAIHNEQF